Following are 17 T cell receptor beta chains from one sample sequenced in a study of beta chain features in type 1 diabetes. Broader study findings: Among patients with Type 1 diabetes, TCRB CDR3s were moderately but significantly shorter in every one of the four CD4+ subsets.

The antigens for these receptors are not known. The study reverse transcribed the entire isolated RNA, so it sequenced expressed TCRB transcripts. TCRdb's copy holds only in-frame clones and misses some; the assay was immunoSEQ multiplex PCR. Of about 650,000 clones listed, roughly 12% are singletons. The sample taken for sequencing was naive CD4+ T cells from blood. The receptors were gathered from a man aged 30 to 45 with type 1 diabetes.

The chain is built from TRBV4-2 and TRBJ1-5, with 7 bases aligning to TRBD1. This CDR3 is built from 15 residues. Trimming cost V 1 base and J 7 bases; bases outside gene matches: 7. CDR1 is LGHNA and CDR2 is YNFKEQ in the germline V gene. The CDR3 is CASSQGQGVRQPQHF. The CDR3 DNA reads TGTGCCAGCAGCCAAGGACAGGGCGTCAGGCAGCCCCAGCATTTT.

This clone appeared a few times. The V call is TRBV7-2, the J call TRBJ1-5; D is unresolved. The CDR3 length is 17 residues. The germline CDR1 and CDR2 sequences are SGHTA and FQGNSA. Between the trimmed V and J ends, which lost 1 base and 0 bases, there was a span of 13 bases. CDR3 sequence reads: CASSLGVGTSSNQPQHF. CDR3 nucleotides: TGTGCCAGCAGCTTAGGAGTCGGAACGAGTAGCAATCAGCCCCAGCATTTT.

There are a few counts of this clone. V and J are TRBV29-1 and TRBJ2-1; D is undetermined. This CDR3 region has 12 residues. Germline loops: CDR1 SQVTM, CDR2 ANQGSEA. Trimming removed 4 bases from V and 13 bases from J, with 17 bases in between. The CDR3 DNA reads TGCAGCGTTGTTCGCGGCGAATCACCTCAGTTCTTC. Protein product: CSVVRGESPQFF.

V gene TRBV9 combines with J gene TRBJ1-5, with no clear D. The V and J ends lost 3 bases and 0 bases respectively, with 10 bases between them. Germline CDR1 and CDR2: SGDLS and YYNGEE. The CDR3 loop spans 15 amino acids. The CDR3, as DNA: TGTGCCAGCAGCGCGAATTCTTATAGCAATCAGCCCCAGCATTTT. The encoded protein is CASSANSYSNQPQHF.

The chain combines TRBV2 with TRBJ2-2, with unresolved D. The CDR3 extends over 10 amino acids. V lost 8 bases and J 6 bases, leaving 4 bases between the germline ends. Germline-derived CDR1 and CDR2 are SNHLY and FYNNEI. In nucleotides, the CDR3 is TGTGCCAGCGGGGCCGGGGAGCTGTTTTTT. Translated: CASGAGELFF.

The rearrangement joins TRBV10-3 to TRBJ2-5, with 7 bases fitting TRBD2. The J segment lost 4 bases and the V segment lost 6 bases, leaving 8 bases of the junction unmatched. The CDR3 is 14 amino acids. Germline CDR1 ENHRY, CDR2 SYGVKD. CDR3 bases: TGTGCCATCAGGGGCGACCAGCGGGGAGAGACCCAGTACTTC. It encodes CAIRGDQRGETQYF.

The sample holds a few counts of this clone. V gene TRBV11-2 combines with J gene TRBJ2-3; a weak D match, TRBD2 (7 bases). CDR1 and CDR2 (germline): SGHAT, FQNNGV. V gave up 1 base and J gave up 2 bases, with 16 bases separating them. The CDR3 is 17 amino acids. The CDR3 here is CASSLGVGAGATDTQYF. The CDR3 nucleotides read TGTGCCAGCAGCTTAGGCGTAGGGGCGGGGGCCACAGATACGCAGTATTTT.

This clone was seen a handful of times. This chain joins TRBV7-9 and TRBJ2-3, with 7 bases that match TRBD1. This CDR3 spans 14 amino acids. The J segment lost 2 bases and the V segment lost 11 bases, leaving 10 bases of the junction unmatched. The germline gives CDR1 SEHNR, CDR2 FQNEAQ (reference sequence). This CDR3 reads CACRNGTATDTQYF. The CDR3 region has the DNA TGTGCCTGCCGGAACGGGACAGCCACAGATACGCAGTATTTT.

This clone was seen more than once but under ten times. The chain has TRBV7-9 and TRBJ2-7, with D hard to call. The V end was cut by 1 base, the J end by 3 bases, with 13 bases between. The germline gives CDR1 SEHNR, CDR2 FQNEAQ (reference sequence). CDR3 length equals 15 residues. The CDR3 loop is CASSLGIDTYYEQYF. CDR3 sequence (DNA): TGTGCCAGCAGCTTAGGTATCGACACTTACTACGAGCAGTACTTC. The full variable domain, rest sourced from reference TRBV7-9 and TRBJ2-7, is DTGVSQNPRHKITKRGQNVTFRCDPISEHNRLYWYRQTLGQGPEFLTYFQNEAQLEKSRLLSDRFSAERPKGSFSTLEIQRTEQGDSAMYLCASSLGIDTYYEQYFGPGTRLTVT.

In this sample, this clone turned up a few times. This chain uses TRBV9 with TRBJ1-1; the match to TRBD1 covers 7 bases. This CDR3 spans 13 amino acids. Germline V gene data show CDR1 as SGDLS and CDR2 as YYNGEE. The V segment lost 3 bases and the J segment 5 bases; nucleotides outside the gene matches: 4. Here the CDR3 reads CASSAQGETEAFF. In nucleotides, the CDR3 is TGTGCCAGCAGCGCCCAGGGGGAGACTGAAGCTTTCTTT.

This clone was counted a few times. This sequence joins TRBV4-3 and TRBJ2-7; no reliable D call. With 1 base removed from V and 2 bases from J, the gap between germline ends came to 9 bases. Per the germline V gene, CDR1 is LGHNA and CDR2 is YSLEER. The CDR3 totals 14 residues. CDR3 residues: CASSQVLSPYEQYF. Written as DNA, the CDR3 is TGCGCCAGCAGCCAAGTCCTTAGTCCCTACGAGCAGTACTTC.

This clone turned up a few times. The V call is TRBV9, the J call TRBJ1-3; D unclear. Between the trimmed V and J ends, which lost 3 bases and 0 bases, there was a span of 13 bases. Germline assignment: CDR1 SGDLS and CDR2 YYNGEE. This CDR3 region has 16 residues. The CDR3 is CASSASGRHSGNTIYF. The CDR3 coding sequence is TGTGCCAGCAGCGCCTCCGGGAGACACTCTGGAAACACCATATATTTT.

The chain uses TRBV28 and TRBJ2-3; TRBD2 matches 9 bases. CDR1 and CDR2 from the germline V gene are MDHEN and SYDVKM. The CDR3 runs to 14 residues. The V gene end was trimmed by 8 bases and the J gene end by 6 bases; junction bases not matched to a gene: 9. In DNA, the CDR3 is TGTGCCAGCGCTGGGACTAGCCACACGGATACGCAGTATTTT. This encodes CASAGTSHTDTQYF.

This clone was detected a few times. CDR3 residues: CASRMDGEETQYF. DNA for the CDR3: TGTGCCAGCAGGATGGACGGGGAAGAGACCCAGTACTTC. This chain links TRBV5-6 with TRBJ2-5, with D possibly being TRBD2 (5 bases). Trimming stripped 5 bases from V and 3 bases from J, with 11 bases between. There are 13 residues in the CDR3. Germline V gene lookup returns CDR1 SGHDT and CDR2 YYEEEE.

This clone appeared a few times. CDR3 DNA: TGTGCCAGCAGCTTTGGGGACTATGGCTACACCTTC. This gives the protein CASSFGDYGYTF. The V gene is TRBV7-9, the J gene TRBJ1-2; D gene ambiguous. Between the trimmed V and J ends, which lost 3 bases and 3 bases, there was a span of 5 bases. There are 12 residues in the CDR3. Germline CDR1 is SEHNR and CDR2 is FQNEAQ (reference sequence).

This clone has only a few counts. The identical CDR3 is also encoded by other nucleotide sequences in the sample. The rearrangement uses TRBV5-1 and TRBJ2-5, with a weak D call TRBD2 (5 bases). Trimming removed 0 bases at V and 1 base at J, with 7 bases between. Looked up from germline, CDR1 is SGHRS and CDR2 is YFSETQ. The CDR3 is 14 residues long. The CDR3 DNA follows: TGCGCCAGCAGCTTGGGTCGGGGCCAAGAGACCCAGTACTTC. This sequence encodes CASSLGRGQETQYF.

The chain recombines TRBV11-3 with TRBJ2-2, with D maybe TRBD2 (6 bases). CDR1 is SGHNT and CDR2 is YENEEA in the germline V gene. This CDR3 comprises 14 residues. The ends were cut back, 5 bases at V and 1 base at J, with 8 bases in the middle. DNA of the CDR3: TGTGCCAGCAGCCTCGGGGGGAACACCGGGGAGCTGTTTTTT. It translates to CASSLGGNTGELFF.